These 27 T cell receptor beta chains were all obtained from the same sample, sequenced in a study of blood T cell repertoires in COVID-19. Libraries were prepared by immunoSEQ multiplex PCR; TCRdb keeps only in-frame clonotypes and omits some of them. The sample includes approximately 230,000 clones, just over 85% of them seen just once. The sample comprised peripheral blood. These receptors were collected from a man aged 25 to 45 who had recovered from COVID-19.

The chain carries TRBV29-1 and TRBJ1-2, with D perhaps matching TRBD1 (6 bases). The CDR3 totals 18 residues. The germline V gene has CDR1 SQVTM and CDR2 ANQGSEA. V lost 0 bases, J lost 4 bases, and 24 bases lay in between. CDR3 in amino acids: CSVEDRNPQGFGRYGYTF. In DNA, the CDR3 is TGCAGCGTTGAAGATAGAAACCCGCAGGGGTTCGGCCGCTATGGCTACACCTTC.

CDR3: CAPRGSPLHF. CDR3 sequence (DNA): TGTGCCCCCCGGGGTTCACCCCTCCACTTT. The rearrangement joins TRBV6-5 to TRBJ1-6; D unresolved. The ends were cut back, 11 bases at V and 9 bases at J, with 8 bases in the middle. CDR1 and CDR2 (germline): MNHEY, SVGAGI. The CDR3 totals 10 residues.

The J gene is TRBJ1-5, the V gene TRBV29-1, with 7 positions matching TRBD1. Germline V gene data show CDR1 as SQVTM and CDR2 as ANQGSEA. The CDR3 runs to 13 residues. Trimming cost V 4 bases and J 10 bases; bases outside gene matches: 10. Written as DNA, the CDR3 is TGCAGCGTTGCCGGCAACACAGGGGAACCCCAGCATTTT. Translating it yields CSVAGNTGEPQHF.

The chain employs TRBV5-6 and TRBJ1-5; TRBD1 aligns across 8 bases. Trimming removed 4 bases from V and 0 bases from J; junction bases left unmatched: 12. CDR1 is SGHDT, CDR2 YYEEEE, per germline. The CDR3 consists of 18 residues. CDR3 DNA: TGTGCCAGCAGCGTCCGACGGACAGGGACTCTTAGCAATCAGCCCCAGCATTTT. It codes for CASSVRRTGTLSNQPQHF.

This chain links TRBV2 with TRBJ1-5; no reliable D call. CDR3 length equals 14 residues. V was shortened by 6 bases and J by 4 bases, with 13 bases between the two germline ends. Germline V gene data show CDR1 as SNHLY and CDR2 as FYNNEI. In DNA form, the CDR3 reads TGTGCCAGCAGCGGGTGGTCCGTTAATCAGCCCCAGCATTTT. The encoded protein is CASSGWSVNQPQHF.

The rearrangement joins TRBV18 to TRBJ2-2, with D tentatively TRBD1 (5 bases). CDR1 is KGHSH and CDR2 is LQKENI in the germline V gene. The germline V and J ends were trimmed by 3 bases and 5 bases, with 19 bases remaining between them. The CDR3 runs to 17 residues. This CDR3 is CASSPDNDRAVTGELFF. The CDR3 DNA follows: TGTGCCAGCTCACCCGACAACGACAGAGCCGTTACCGGGGAGCTGTTTTTT.

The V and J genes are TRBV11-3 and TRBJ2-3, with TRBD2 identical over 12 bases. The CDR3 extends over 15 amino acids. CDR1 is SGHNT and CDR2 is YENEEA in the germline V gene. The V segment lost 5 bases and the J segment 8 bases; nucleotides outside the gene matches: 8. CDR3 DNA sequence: TGTGCCAGCAGCCCCGCTAGCGGGGGGGCTAGTACGCAGTATTTT. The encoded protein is CASSPASGGASTQYF.

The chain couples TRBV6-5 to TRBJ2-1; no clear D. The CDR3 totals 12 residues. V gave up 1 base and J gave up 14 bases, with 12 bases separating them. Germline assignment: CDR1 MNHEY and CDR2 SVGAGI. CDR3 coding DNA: TGTGCCAGCAGTTACTTCAGCCGAGAGGAGTTCTTC. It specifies CASSYFSREEFF.

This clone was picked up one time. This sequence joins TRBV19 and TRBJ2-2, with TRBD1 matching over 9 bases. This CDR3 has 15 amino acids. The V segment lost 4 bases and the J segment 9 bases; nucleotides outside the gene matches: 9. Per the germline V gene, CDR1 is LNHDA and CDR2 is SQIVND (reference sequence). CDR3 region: CASSTGTGSPWELFF. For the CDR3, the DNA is TGTGCCAGTAGTACCGGGACAGGGAGTCCCTGGGAGCTGTTTTTT.

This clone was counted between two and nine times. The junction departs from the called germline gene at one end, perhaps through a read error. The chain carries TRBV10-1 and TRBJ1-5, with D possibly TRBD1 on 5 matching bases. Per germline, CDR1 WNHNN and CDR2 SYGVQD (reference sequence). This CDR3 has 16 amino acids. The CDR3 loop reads CASSGGDSTVNQPQHF. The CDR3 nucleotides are TGCGCCAGTAGTGGGGGGGACTCAACCGTCAATCAGCCCCAGCATTTT.

CDR3 bases: TGTGCCAGCAGCCCCAGGGTGGAGAGCCAAGAGACCCAGTACTTC. It translates to CASSPRVESQETQYF. J is TRBJ2-5 and V is TRBV21-1; the table names TRBD1, a call not compared with the DNA. TRBV21-1 counts as a pseudogene. This CDR3 contains 15 residues.

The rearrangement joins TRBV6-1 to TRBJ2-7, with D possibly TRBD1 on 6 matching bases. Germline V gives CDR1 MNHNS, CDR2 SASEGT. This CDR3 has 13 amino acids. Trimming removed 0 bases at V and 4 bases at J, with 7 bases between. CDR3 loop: CASSEADRYEQYF. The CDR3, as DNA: TGTGCCAGCAGTGAAGCGGACAGATACGAGCAGTACTTC.

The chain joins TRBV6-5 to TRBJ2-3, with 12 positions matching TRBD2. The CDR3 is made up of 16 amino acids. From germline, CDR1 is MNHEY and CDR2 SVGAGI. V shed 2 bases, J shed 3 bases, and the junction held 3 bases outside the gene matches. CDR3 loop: CASSYLAGGLTDTQYF. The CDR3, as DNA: TGTGCCAGCAGTTACCTAGCGGGGGGGCTTACAGATACGCAGTATTTT.

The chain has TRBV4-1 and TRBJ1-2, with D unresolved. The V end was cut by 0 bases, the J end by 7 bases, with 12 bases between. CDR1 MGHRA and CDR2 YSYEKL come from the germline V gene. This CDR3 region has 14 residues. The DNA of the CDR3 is TGCGCCAGCAGCCAAGATTCGGGGTTCCCTGGCTACACCTTC. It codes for CASSQDSGFPGYTF.

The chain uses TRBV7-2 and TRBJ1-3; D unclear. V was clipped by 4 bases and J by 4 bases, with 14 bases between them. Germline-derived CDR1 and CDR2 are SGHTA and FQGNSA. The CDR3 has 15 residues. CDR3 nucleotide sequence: TGTGCCAGCAGCTCCTCGAACATTCGCGGAAACACCATATATTTT. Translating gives CASSSSNIRGNTIYF.

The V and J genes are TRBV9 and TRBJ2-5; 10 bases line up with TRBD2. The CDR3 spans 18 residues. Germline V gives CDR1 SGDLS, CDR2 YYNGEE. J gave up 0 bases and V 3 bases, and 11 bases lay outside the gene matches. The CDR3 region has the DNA TGTGCCAGCAGCGCTAACCGGGGTAGCGGGGGGAACCAAGAGACCCAGTACTTC. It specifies CASSANRGSGGNQETQYF.

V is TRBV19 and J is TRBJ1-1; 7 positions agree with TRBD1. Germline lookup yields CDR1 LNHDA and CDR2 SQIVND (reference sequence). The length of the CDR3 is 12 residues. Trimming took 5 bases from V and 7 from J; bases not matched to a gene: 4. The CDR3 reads CASSVRQGEAFF. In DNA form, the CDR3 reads TGTGCCAGTAGTGTTCGACAGGGTGAAGCTTTCTTT.

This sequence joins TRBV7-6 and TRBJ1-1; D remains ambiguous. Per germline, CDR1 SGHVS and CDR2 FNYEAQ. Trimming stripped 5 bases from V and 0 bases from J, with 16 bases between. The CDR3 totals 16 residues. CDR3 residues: CASSLYGVELNTEAFF. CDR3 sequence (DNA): TGTGCCAGCAGCCTCTACGGGGTCGAATTGAACACTGAAGCTTTCTTT.

This CDR3 reads CAISESKSSGGAYEQYF. The CDR3 DNA reads TGTGCCATCAGTGAGTCGAAATCTAGCGGGGGGGCCTACGAGCAGTACTTC. The chain couples TRBV10-3 to TRBJ2-7, with 12 bases fitting TRBD2. Germline V gives CDR1 ENHRY, CDR2 SYGVKD. The CDR3 runs 17 residues. V shed 0 bases, J shed 2 bases, and the junction held 5 bases outside the gene matches.

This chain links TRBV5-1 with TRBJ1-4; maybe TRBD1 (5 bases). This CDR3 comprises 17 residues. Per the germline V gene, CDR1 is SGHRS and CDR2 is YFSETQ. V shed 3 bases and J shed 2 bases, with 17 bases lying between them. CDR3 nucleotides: TGCGCCAGCAGCTGGGGGGGGGTTCCCGCCACTAATGAAAAACTGTTTTTT. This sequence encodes CASSWGGVPATNEKLFF.

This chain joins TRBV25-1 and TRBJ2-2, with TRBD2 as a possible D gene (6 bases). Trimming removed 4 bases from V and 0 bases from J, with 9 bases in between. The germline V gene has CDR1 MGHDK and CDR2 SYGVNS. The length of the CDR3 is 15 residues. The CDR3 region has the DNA TGTGCCAGCAGTGGCGGGGTCGCGAACACCGGGGAGCTGTTTTTT. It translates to CASSGGVANTGELFF.

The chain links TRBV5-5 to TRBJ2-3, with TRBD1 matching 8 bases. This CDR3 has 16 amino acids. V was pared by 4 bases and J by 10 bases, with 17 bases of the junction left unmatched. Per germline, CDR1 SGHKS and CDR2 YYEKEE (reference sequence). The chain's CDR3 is CASSPAPGQVLLAQYF. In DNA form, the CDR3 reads TGTGCCAGCAGCCCGGCCCCGGGACAGGTTCTCCTTGCGCAGTATTTT.

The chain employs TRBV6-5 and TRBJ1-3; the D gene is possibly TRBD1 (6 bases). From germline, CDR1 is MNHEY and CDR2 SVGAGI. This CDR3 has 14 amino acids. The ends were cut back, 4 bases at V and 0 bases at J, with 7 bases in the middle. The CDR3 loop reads CASSWTVSGNTIYF. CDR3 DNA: TGTGCCAGCAGTTGGACAGTCTCTGGAAACACCATATATTTT.

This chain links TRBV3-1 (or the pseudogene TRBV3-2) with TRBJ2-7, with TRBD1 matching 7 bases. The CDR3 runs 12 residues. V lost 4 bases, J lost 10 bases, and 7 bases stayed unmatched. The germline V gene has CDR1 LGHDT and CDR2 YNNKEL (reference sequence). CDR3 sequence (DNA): TGTGCCAGCAGCCTCCCGACAGGGCCACAGTACTTC. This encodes CASSLPTGPQYF.

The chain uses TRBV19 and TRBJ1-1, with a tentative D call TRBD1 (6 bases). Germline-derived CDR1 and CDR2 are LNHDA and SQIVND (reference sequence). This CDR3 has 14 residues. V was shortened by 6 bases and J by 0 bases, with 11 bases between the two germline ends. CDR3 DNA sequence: TGTGCCAGTAGGTGGGGGCCCTTGAACACTGAAGCTTTCTTT. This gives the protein CASRWGPLNTEAFF. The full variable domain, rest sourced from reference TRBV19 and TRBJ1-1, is DGGITQSPKYLFRKEGQNVTLSCEQNLNHDAMYWYRQDPGQGLRLIYYSQIVNDFQKGDIAEGYSVSREKKESFPLTVTSAQKNPTAFYLCASRWGPLNTEAFFGQGTRLTVV.

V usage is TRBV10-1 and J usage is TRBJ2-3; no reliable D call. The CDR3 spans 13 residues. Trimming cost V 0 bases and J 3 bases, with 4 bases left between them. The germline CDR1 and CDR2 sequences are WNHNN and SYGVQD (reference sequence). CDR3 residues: CASSESPTDTQYF. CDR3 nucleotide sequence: TGCGCCAGCAGTGAGTCTCCGACAGATACGCAGTATTTT.

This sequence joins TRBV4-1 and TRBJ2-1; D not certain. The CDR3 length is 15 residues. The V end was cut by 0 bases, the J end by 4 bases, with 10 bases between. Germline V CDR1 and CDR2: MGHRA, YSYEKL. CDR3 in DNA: TGCGCCAGCAGCCAAGACAAACAGAAGTACAATGAGCAGTTCTTC. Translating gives CASSQDKQKYNEQFF.